Given below is one TCR beta chain in context. What it binds is not known. Amplification of TCR alpha and beta CDR3 regions from RNA used iRepertoire nested multiplex PCR. TCRdb processed the multiplex PCR reads anew with MiXCR; each CDR3 protein has one entry. This table holds 300,000 to 450,000 distinct CDR3 sequences, 41% found once. The record originates from a study of glioma-infiltrating T cells. Study-wide results and caveats: A blood CDR3 motif signature was depleted in highly divergent patients.

Germline V gene data show CDR1 as MGHRA and CDR2 as YSYEKL. Trimming left V 0 bases short and J 2 bases short, with 17 bases between. The CDR3 spans 17 residues. Sequenced: glioma tissue, nonneoplastic brain tissue, or PBMCs (not recorded which). The chain has TRBV4-1 and TRBJ2-7; tentatively, D is TRBD2 (5 bases). This TCR was recovered from a human donor with low-grade glioma or glioblastoma, undergoing nonglioma brain surgery, or in good health (not recorded which). The CDR3 bases are TGCGCCAGCAGCCAAGATATTGCTAGCCGGGGAGCCTACGAGCAGTACTTC. It yields the protein CASSQDIASRGAYEQYF.